This T cell receptor (beta chain) was identified in a study of T cells in Graves' hyperthyroidism and ophthalmopathy. Whole-study findings and limits: Blood samples included most of the expanded thyroid clonotypes exceeding 0.001.

RNA transcripts gave rise to amplified TCR beta CDR3 regions. Researchers ran a first-round RT-PCR on the TCR CDR3 using the HTBI primer set. TCRdb processed the multiplex PCR reads anew with MiXCR; each CDR3 protein has one entry. The sample lists roughly 280,000 distinct CDR3 sequences; approximately 23% were seen once. Ophthalmopathy in the patients scored at least 3 on Clinical Activity Score and at least 4 on NOSPECS grade, lasting under 3 months. Diagnosis relied on clinical symptoms, serum thyroxine and TRAb, thyroid ultrasound and orbital computed tomography. Out of 8.5 to 10 ml of fresh peripheral blood came the PBMCs. J gave up 1 base and V 5 bases, and 3 bases lay outside the gene matches. Germline assignment: CDR1 KGHSH and CDR2 LQKENI. The CDR3 is 14 amino acids. This clonotype has only a few counts. What it binds is unknown.

What was sequenced was blood. The rearrangement links TRBV18 to TRBJ2-5, with 8 bases that match TRBD2. This TCR derives from a young man with Graves' ophthalmopathy. CDR3 DNA sequence: TGTGCCAGCTCAGGACTAGCAGGCCAAGAGACCCAGTACTTC. This gives the protein CASSGLAGQETQYF.